These T cell receptor beta chains were read from a single sample in a study of T cell responses to AZD1222 COVID-19 vaccine. Produced via immunoSEQ multiplex PCR; TCRdb's table is partial and in-frame only. This table holds 200,000 to 250,000 clones, approximately 94% found once. The sequencing here drew on peripheral blood, taken on day 0 of MenACWY control vaccination. Receptors were obtained from an adult in good health. CDR3s include the opening cysteine and the closing phenylalanine or tryptophan. Each record gives: D gene, clone size, V gene, J gene, CDR3 DNA, CDR3 protein. The D gene is left open where the match is weak. Expanded clones get a size class; other rows say once, few or many, or leave the size out.

D: TRBD1; size: once; V: TRBV5-1; J: TRBJ2-5; DNA: TGCGCCAGCAGCCCAGGGACAGGGGCCAGGGAGACCCAGTACTTC; CDR3: CASSPGTGARETQYF
D: TRBD2; size: NA; V: TRBV4-3; J: TRBJ2-7; DNA: TGCGCCAGCAGCCCCGCCGGGGGGACTCTTTCCTACGAGCAGTACTTC; CDR3: CASSPAGGTLSYEQYF
D: NA; size: NA; V: TRBV30; J: TRBJ1-5; DNA: TGTGCCTGGAGTGTACTGGGAGGCCAGCCCCAGCATTTT; CDR3: CAWSVLGGQPQHF
D: NA; size: NA; V: TRBV2; J: TRBJ2-7; DNA: TGTGCCAGCAGTGATTGGGGGAGGTCCTACGAGCAGTACTTC; CDR3: CASSDWGRSYEQYF
D: NA; size: NA; V: TRBV7-8; J: TRBJ1-2; DNA: TGTGCCAGCAGCCAACGTTATGGGGACATAAGCGGCGGCTACACCTTC; CDR3: CASSQRYGDISGGYTF
D: TRBD2; size: NA; V: TRBV9; J: TRBJ2-7; DNA: TGTGCCAGCAGCACCTCGACTAGCGGGTACGAGCAGTACTTC; CDR3: CASSTSTSGYEQYF
D: TRBD1; size: NA; V: TRBV18; J: TRBJ1-3; DNA: TGTGCCAGCTCACCGGACAGGGCGTCCGGAAACACCATATATTTT; CDR3: CASSPDRASGNTIYF
D: NA; size: NA; V: TRBV5-6; J: TRBJ1-2; DNA: TGTGCCAGCAGCTTAGGTCCGGACGGGGATGGCTACACCTTC; CDR3: CASSLGPDGDGYTF
D: NA; size: NA; V: TRBV29-1; J: TRBJ2-7; DNA: TGCAGCGTTGGGCATCAGGGGTACGAGCAGTACTTC; CDR3: CSVGHQGYEQYF
D: NA; size: NA; V: TRBV19; J: TRBJ1-5; DNA: TGTGCCAGTAGTATAGGGGGGTATAGCAATCAGCCCCAGCATTTT; CDR3: CASSIGGYSNQPQHF
D: TRBD1; size: NA; V: TRBV6-2/TRBV6-3; J: TRBJ1-2; DNA: TGTGCCAGCAGCGGACAGGGCTATGGCTACACCTTC; CDR3: CASSGQGYGYTF
D: NA; size: once; V: TRBV28; J: TRBJ2-3; DNA: TGTGCTACAGTGGGGGGCGGGACAGATACGCAGTATTTT; CDR3: CATVGGGTDTQYF
D: NA; size: NA; V: TRBV7-9; J: TRBJ1-1; DNA: TGTGCCAGCAGCGTAAACAGGGTATTAGGTCTAGGCACTGAAGCTTTCTTT; CDR3: CASSVNRVLGLGTEAFF
D: NA; size: once; V: TRBV28; J: TRBJ1-2; DNA: TGTGCCAGCAGTTTAGGGGGAACAGGGATCTATGGCTACACCTTC; CDR3: CASSLGGTGIYGYTF
D: TRBD1; size: NA; V: TRBV3-1/TRBV3-2; J: TRBJ1-2; DNA: TGTGCCAGCAGCCCCCCGGGACAGGGACGGAGGGGCTACACCTTC; CDR3: CASSPPGQGRRGYTF
D: NA; size: NA; V: TRBV1; J: TRBJ1-1; DNA: TGCACCAGCAGCCAAGATTGGGGGGGAGAAGCTTTCTTT; CDR3: CTSSQDWGGEAFF
D: NA; size: NA; V: TRBV6-1; J: TRBJ1-2; DNA: TGTGCCAGCAGTGAAGCGGGCCCTGCTAACTATGGCTACACCTTC; CDR3: CASSEAGPANYGYTF
D: NA; size: NA; V: TRBV29-1; J: TRBJ1-2; DNA: TGCAGCGTGGGGAATACAGATTCCTATGGCTACACCTTC; CDR3: CSVGNTDSYGYTF
D: NA; size: NA; V: TRBV30; J: TRBJ1-5; DNA: TGTGCCTGGGTCCCAGGTCAGGGCCCCACGGATCAGCCCCAGCATTTT; CDR3: CAWVPGQGPTDQPQHF
D: NA; size: NA; V: TRBV6-2/TRBV6-3; J: TRBJ2-1; DNA: TGTGCCAGCAGTTACTCGATCAGGGGCCAGTTCTTC; CDR3: CASSYSIRGQFF
D: TRBD1; size: NA; V: TRBV6-6; J: TRBJ1-1; DNA: TGTGCCAGCAGTTATCGACAGGGAACGAACACTGAAGCTTTCTTT; CDR3: CASSYRQGTNTEAFF
D: NA; size: NA; V: TRBV4-1; J: TRBJ1-2; DNA: TGCGCCAGCAGCCAAAGCAAGTATGGCTACACCTTC; CDR3: CASSQSKYGYTF
D: NA; size: NA; V: TRBV11-2; J: TRBJ2-7; DNA: TGTGCCAGCAGCCCCTTGGGGCAGGGCGGATCGGGGGAGCAGTACTTC; CDR3: CASSPLGQGGSGEQYF
D: NA; size: once; V: TRBV12-3/TRBV12-4; J: TRBJ1-2; DNA: TGTGCCAGCAGACTCCGGGACTATGGCTACACCTTC; CDR3: CASRLRDYGYTF
D: NA; size: NA; V: TRBV9; J: TRBJ1-2; DNA: TGTGCCAGCAGCGAGCGGCTCCTCCCTAACTATGGCTACACCTTC; CDR3: CASSERLLPNYGYTF
D: TRBD1; size: NA; V: TRBV7-2; J: TRBJ2-6; DNA: TGTGCCAGCAGCTTAGCGCCGGGACAGGGGGCCAACGTCCTGACTTTC; CDR3: CASSLAPGQGANVLTF
D: NA; size: NA; V: TRBV7-9; J: TRBJ2-2; DNA: TGTGCCAGCAGTCACGACTCGTACACCGGGGAGCTGTTTTTT; CDR3: CASSHDSYTGELFF
D: NA; size: few; V: TRBV6-2/TRBV6-3; J: TRBJ1-1; DNA: TGTGCCAGCAGCCCTAGAGGGGGCACTGAAGCTTTCTTT; CDR3: CASSPRGGTEAFF
D: NA; size: NA; V: TRBV6-5; J: TRBJ1-6; DNA: TGTGCCAGCATGAGGGGAATCACACCACCCCTCCACTTT; CDR3: CASMRGITPPLHF
D: TRBD1; size: NA; V: TRBV30; J: TRBJ1-4; DNA: TGTGCCTGGGACATCGGACAGGGGACTGAAAAACTGTTTTTT; CDR3: CAWDIGQGTEKLFF
D: TRBD1; size: NA; V: TRBV7-2; J: TRBJ1-2; DNA: TGTGCCAGCAGCCCTGACGGGGACAGGGTGAATGGCTACACCTTC; CDR3: CASSPDGDRVNGYTF
D: NA; size: NA; V: TRBV29-1; J: TRBJ2-1; DNA: TGCAGCGTTGAGGCGGCGCTAGATGCGTACAATGAGCAGTTCTTC; CDR3: CSVEAALDAYNEQFF
D: NA; size: NA; V: TRBV7-2; J: TRBJ1-6; DNA: TGTGCCAGCAGCTTAGTGGAGAGCTCCTATAATTCACCCCTCCACTTT; CDR3: CASSLVESSYNSPLHF
D: TRBD1; size: NA; V: TRBV28; J: TRBJ1-1; DNA: TGTGCCAGCAGTCCCCCCGGGACAGCGCCCGCGGCTTTCTTT; CDR3: CASSPPGTAPAAFF
D: NA; size: once; V: TRBV27; J: TRBJ1-1; DNA: TGTGCCAGCAGTTTTGGTCTTCAGGGCACTGAAGCTTTCTTT; CDR3: CASSFGLQGTEAFF
D: NA; size: NA; V: TRBV28; J: TRBJ1-5; DNA: TGTGCCAGCAGTCAGAGAGGTAGGGTTCGGAATCAGCCCCAGCATTTT; CDR3: CASSQRGRVRNQPQHF
D: NA; size: NA; V: TRBV4-2; J: TRBJ1-3; DNA: TGTGCCAGCAGCCAAGGCGGGCAGGGGTTTAGCTCTGGAAACACCATATATTTT; CDR3: CASSQGGQGFSSGNTIYF
D: NA; size: NA; V: TRBV2; J: TRBJ1-4; DNA: TGTGCCAGCAGTGGCTCGGCAGGGAGGGGTGGAGAAAAACTGTTTTTT; CDR3: CASSGSAGRGGEKLFF